These T cell receptor beta chains were read from a single sample in a study of blood T cells in healthy people across ages. Each CDR3 protein gets one entry after TCRdb re-called the 5' RACE reads with MiXCR. Of 500,000 to 600,000 distinct CDR3 sequences listed, roughly a quarter are singletons. The sequenced sample was blood. These receptor sequences come from a woman in her sixties or seventies in good health. The CDR3 runs from the conserved cysteine through the conserved F or W. Some rows mark clone size as missing; the rest say once, few, many or name a class of expanded clone.

14	TRBV3-1	few	TRBJ2-5	CASATSGGAETQYF
20	TRBV6-6	large	TRBJ2-3	CASSYSGVAGDHPAPDTQYF
13	TRBV6-2/TRBV6-3	.	TRBJ1-2	CATVLRGDYGYTF
14	TRBV5-1	.	.	CASSLVSAVNEQYF
15	TRBV7-3	.	TRBJ2-2	CASSKGPPFSGELFF
13	TRBV20-1	.	TRBJ2-5	CSAIQGDQETQYF
17	TRBV3-1	.	TRBJ2-1	CASSQDPGGLLNNEQFF
14	TRBV5-1	.	TRBJ2-5	CASSSQTDSETQYF
16	TRBV4-2	.	TRBJ2-1	CASSQDRERGRNEQFF
15	TRBV11-3	few	TRBJ2-5	CASSFNAGGLEIQYF
17	TRBV18	.	TRBJ1-1	CASSPPTGRMGNTEAFF
16	TRBV6-2/TRBV6-3	.	TRBJ2-1	CASSPEQGSSYNEQFF
11	TRBV6-2/TRBV6-3	.	TRBJ2-3	CASTSQDTQYF
13	TRBV5-1	many	TRBJ2-5	CASSFGGRETQYF
14	TRBV7-2	few	TRBJ2-2	CASSTRRAAGELFF
18	TRBV2	few	TRBJ2-5	CASSEALMVRSSQETQYF
17	TRBV30	few	TRBJ1-1	CAWMAARDRGKVTEAFF
14	TRBV5-1	.	TRBJ1-4	CASKAGTTNEKLFF
12	TRBV20-1	.	TRBJ1-1	CSAPRGDTEAFF
14	TRBV19	few	TRBJ1-5	CASSNQGAGQPQHF
15	TRBV9	.	TRBJ2-3	CASSVGVGGTDTQYF
13	TRBV12-3/TRBV12-4	.	TRBJ2-3	CASSITGADAQYF
15	TRBV3-1	few	TRBJ2-5	CASSQVGDASETQYF
14	TRBV20-1	.	TRBJ2-7	CSAKGTGQSYEQYF
16	TRBV7-8	.	TRBJ2-7	CASSSPPREPPHEQYF
16	TRBV4-1	.	TRBJ2-1	CASSLLGGGGGNEQFF
14	TRBV9	.	TRBJ1-1	CATTRDREGTEAFF
12	TRBV20-1	.	TRBJ2-1	CSGNRGSDEQFF
17	TRBV7-8	.	TRBJ2-5	CASSLAWASGGQETQYF
12	TRBV20-1	.	TRBJ1-2	CSASEMGFGYTF
18	TRBV6-5	.	TRBJ1-2	CASSYRGQGIPIMGGYTF
13	TRBV3-1	few	TRBJ1-1	CASSRSRNAEAFF
19	TRBV27	.	TRBJ2-1	CASRLYGTSSLDSYNEQFF
15	TRBV5-1	few	TRBJ2-5	CASLWTSGGQETQYF
13	TRBV20-1	.	TRBJ2-7	CSAREAVGGEQYF
14	TRBV12-3/TRBV12-4	few	TRBJ1-4	CASSFGYANEKLFF
14	TRBV6-6	few	TRBJ1-2	CASSLSGGKDGYTF
17	TRBV12-3/TRBV12-4	.	TRBJ1-2	CASSFHQGGGKNYGYTF
10	TRBV12-3/TRBV12-4	.	.	CASTRETQYF
16	TRBV3-1	.	TRBJ2-4	CASSQGGHGSKNIQYF
16	TRBV10-1	.	TRBJ2-1	CASSGLVPRSYNEQFF